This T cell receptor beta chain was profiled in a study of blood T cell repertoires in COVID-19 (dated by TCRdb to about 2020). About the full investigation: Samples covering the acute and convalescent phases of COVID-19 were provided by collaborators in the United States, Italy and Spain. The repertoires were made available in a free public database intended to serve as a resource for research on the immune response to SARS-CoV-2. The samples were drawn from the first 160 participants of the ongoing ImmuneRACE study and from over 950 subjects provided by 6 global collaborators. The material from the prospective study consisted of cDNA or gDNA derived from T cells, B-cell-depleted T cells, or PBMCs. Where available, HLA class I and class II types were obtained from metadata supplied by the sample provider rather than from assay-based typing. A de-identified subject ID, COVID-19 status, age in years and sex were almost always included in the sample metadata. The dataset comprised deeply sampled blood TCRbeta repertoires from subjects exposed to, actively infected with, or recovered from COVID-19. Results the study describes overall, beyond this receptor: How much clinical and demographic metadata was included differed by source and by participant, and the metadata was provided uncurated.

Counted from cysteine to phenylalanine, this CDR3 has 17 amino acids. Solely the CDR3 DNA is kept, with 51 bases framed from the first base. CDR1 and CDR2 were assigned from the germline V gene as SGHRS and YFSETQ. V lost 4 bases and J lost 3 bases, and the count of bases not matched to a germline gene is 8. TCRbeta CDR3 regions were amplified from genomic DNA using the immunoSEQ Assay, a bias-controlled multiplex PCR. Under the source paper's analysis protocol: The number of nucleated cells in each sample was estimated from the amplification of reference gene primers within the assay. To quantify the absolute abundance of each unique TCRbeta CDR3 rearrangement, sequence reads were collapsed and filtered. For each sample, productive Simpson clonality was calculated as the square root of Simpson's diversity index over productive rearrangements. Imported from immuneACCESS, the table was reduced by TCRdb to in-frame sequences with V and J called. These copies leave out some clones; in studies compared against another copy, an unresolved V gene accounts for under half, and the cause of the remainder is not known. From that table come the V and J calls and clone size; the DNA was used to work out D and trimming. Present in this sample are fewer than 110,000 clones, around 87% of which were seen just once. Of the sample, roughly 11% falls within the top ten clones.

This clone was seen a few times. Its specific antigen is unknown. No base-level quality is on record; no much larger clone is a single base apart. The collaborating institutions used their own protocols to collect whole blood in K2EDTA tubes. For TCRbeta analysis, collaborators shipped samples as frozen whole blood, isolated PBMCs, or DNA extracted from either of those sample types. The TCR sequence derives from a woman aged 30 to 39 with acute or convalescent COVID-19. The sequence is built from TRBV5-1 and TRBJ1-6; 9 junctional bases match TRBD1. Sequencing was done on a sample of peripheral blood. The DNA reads TGCGCCAGCAGCGCCCGGACAGGGGACTTCTATAATTCACCCCTCCACTTT. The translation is CASSARTGDFYNSPLHF.